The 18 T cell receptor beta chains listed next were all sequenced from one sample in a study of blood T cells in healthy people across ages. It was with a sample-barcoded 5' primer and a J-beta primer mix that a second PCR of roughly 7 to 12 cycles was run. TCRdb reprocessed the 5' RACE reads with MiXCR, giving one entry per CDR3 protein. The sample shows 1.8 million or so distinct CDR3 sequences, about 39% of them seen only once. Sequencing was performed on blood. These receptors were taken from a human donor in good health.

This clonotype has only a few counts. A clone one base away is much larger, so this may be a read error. DNA for the CDR3: TGTGCCAGCAGCAGCCCGACAGCTCCCTACGAGCAGTACTTC. Its translation: CASSSPTAPYEQYF. V usage is TRBV28 and J usage is TRBJ2-7; D perhaps matches TRBD1 (5 bases). Germline assignment: CDR1 MDHEN and CDR2 SYDVKM. V was trimmed by 6 bases and J by 2 bases, leaving 14 bases between them. The CDR3 is 14 amino acids.

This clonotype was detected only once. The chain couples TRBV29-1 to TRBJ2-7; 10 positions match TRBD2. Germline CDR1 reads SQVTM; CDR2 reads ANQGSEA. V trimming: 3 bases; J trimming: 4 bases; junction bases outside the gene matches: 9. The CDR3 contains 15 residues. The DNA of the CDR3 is TGCAGCGTTGACGAGGGAACTAGCGGGGCGTACGAGCAGTACTTC. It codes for CSVDEGTSGAYEQYF.

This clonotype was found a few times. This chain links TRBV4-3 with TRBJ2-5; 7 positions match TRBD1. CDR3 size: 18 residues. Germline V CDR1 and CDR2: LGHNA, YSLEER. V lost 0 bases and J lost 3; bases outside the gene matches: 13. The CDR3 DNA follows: TGCGCCAGCAGCCAAGAATTTCTACGGTGGCAGGGGGAAGAGACCCAGTACTTC. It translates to CASSQEFLRWQGEETQYF.

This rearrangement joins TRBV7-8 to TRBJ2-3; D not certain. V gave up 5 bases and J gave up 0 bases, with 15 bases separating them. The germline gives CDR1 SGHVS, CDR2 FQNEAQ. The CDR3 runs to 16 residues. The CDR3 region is CASSAIRSTSTDTQYF. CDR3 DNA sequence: TGTGCCAGCAGCGCCATAAGGTCAACTAGCACAGATACGCAGTATTTT.

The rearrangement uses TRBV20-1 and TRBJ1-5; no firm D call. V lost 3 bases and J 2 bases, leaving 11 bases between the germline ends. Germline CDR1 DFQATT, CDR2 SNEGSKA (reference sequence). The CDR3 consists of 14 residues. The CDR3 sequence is CSAREFIRNQPQHF. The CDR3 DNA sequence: TGCAGTGCTAGGGAGTTTATTCGCAATCAGCCCCAGCATTTT.

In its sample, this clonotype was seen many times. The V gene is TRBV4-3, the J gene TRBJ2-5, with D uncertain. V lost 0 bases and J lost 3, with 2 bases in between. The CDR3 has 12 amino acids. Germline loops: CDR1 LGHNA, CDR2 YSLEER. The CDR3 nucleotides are TGCGCCAGCAGCCAAGATAAAGAGACCCAGTACTTC. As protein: CASSQDKETQYF.

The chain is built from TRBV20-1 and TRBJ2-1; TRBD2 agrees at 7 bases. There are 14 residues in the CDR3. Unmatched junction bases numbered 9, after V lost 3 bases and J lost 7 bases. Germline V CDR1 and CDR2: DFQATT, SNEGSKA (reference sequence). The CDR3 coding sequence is TGCAGTGCTAGTATGGGGGGGGTCGGGAATGAGCAGTTCTTC. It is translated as CSASMGGVGNEQFF.

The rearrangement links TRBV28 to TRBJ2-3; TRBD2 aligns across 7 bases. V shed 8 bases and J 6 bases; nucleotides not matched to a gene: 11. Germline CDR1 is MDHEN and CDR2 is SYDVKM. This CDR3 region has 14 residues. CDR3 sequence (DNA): TGTGCCAGCCAACCTCTAGCGGAAACTGATACGCAGTATTTT. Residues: CASQPLAETDTQYF. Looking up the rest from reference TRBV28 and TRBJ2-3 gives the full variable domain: DVKVTQSSRYLVKRTGEKVFLECVQDMDHENMFWYRQDPGLGLRLIYFSYDVKMKEKGDIPEGYSVSREKKERFSLILESASTNQTSMYLCASQPLAETDTQYFGPGTRLTVL.

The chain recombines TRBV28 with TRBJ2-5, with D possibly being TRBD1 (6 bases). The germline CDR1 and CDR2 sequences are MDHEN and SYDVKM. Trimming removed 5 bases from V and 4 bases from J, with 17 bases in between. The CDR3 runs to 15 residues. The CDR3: CASSPAGTNGETQYF. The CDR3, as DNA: TGTGCCAGCAGTCCGGCCGGGACAAATGGAGAGACCCAGTACTTC.

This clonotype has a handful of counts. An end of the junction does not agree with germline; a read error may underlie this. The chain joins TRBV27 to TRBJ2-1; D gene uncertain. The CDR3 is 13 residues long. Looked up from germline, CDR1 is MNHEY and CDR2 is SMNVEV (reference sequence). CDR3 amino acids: CASSPTSYNGQFF. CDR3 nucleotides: TGTGCCAGCAGTCCGACATCTTACAATGGGCAGTTCTTC.

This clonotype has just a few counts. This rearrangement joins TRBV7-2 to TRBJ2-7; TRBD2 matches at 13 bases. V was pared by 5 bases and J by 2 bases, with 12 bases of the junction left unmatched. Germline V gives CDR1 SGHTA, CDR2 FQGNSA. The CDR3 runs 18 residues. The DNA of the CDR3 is TGTGCCAGCAGCCTCACCGGGACTAGCGGGGCCGCCCCCTACGAGCAGTACTTC. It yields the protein CASSLTGTSGAAPYEQYF.

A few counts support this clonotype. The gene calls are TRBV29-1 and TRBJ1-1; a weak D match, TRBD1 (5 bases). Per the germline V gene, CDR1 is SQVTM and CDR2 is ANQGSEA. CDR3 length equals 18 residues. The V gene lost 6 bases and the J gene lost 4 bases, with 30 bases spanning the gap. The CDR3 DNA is TGCAGCGTCAGCCTGGGGGGAGCTGGCCTCACCCAGACCACTGAAGCTTTCTTT. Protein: CSVSLGGAGLTQTTEAFF.

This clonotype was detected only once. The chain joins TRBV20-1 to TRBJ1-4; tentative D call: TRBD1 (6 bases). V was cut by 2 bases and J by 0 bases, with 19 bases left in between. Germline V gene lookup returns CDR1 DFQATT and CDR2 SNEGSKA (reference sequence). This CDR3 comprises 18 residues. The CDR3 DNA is TGCAGTGCTAGAAGCCCGGACAGCTTCGCTGCAACTAATGAAAAACTGTTTTTT. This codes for CSARSPDSFAATNEKLFF.

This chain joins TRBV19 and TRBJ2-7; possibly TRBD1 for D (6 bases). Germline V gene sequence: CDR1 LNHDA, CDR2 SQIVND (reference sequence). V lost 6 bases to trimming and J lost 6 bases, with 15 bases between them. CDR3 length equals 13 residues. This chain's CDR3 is CASSHQQGIEQYF. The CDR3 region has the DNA TGTGCCAGTAGCCACCAACAGGGAATCGAGCAGTACTTC. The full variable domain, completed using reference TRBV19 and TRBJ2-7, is DGGITQSPKYLFRKEGQNVTLSCEQNLNHDAMYWYRQDPGQGLRLIYYSQIVNDFQKGDIAEGYSVSREKKESFPLTVTSAQKNPTAFYLCASSHQQGIEQYFGPGTRLTVT.

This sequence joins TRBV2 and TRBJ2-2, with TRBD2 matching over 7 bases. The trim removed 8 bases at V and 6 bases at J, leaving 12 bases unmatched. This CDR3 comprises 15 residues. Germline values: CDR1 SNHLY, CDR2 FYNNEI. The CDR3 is CASGGRGEVAGELFF. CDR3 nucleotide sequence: TGTGCCAGCGGGGGACGGGGGGAAGTCGCCGGGGAGCTGTTTTTT.

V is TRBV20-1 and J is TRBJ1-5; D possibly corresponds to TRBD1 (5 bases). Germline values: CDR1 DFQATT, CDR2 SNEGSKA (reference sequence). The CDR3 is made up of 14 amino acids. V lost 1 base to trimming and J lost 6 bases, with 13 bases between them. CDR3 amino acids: CSARGTTGGQPQHF. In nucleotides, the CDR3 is TGCAGTGCTAGAGGGACCACTGGGGGTCAGCCCCAGCATTTT.

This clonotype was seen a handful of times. The CDR3 loop reads CSVSGTGQETQYF. The DNA of the CDR3 is TGCAGCGTCTCCGGGACAGGGCAAGAGACCCAGTACTTC. The chain links TRBV29-1 to TRBJ2-5, with 9 bases that match TRBD1. Germline V CDR1 and CDR2: SQVTM, ANQGSEA. The CDR3 runs 13 residues. The V segment lost 6 bases and the J segment 2 bases; nucleotides outside the gene matches: 4.

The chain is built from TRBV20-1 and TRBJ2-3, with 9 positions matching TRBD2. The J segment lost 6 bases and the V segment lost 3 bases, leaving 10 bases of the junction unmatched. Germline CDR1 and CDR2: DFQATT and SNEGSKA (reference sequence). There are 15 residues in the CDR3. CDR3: CSASLSGGSLDTQYF. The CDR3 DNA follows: TGCAGTGCTAGTCTGAGCGGGGGGTCCCTCGATACGCAGTATTTT.